This T cell receptor (beta chain) was found in a study of T cell clones after liver transplantation. The overall study: TCRbeta sequencing after a pre-transplant mixed lymphocyte reaction identified graft-donor-reactive clones, later tracked in post-transplant blood. As an antigen-independent comparator, third-party-reactive TCRbeta sequences came from pre-transplant mixed lymphocyte reactions.

The CDR3 has 13 residues. Germline CDR1 SEHNR, CDR2 FQNEAQ (reference sequence). Sequencing was performed with immunoSEQ multiplex PCR; in TCRdb, only in-frame clones are kept and a portion is missing. The repertoire holds roughly 73,000 clones, with about four fifths as singletons. Concerning this clone: A junction end diverges from the germline sequence, so it may reflect a read error.

The clonotype comes from a human donor who received a liver transplant. The material was CD4+ T cells from blood, obtained before liver transplant. This chain connects TRBV7-9 to TRBJ2-1; possibly TRBD1 or TRBD2 for D (5 bases each). As DNA, the CDR3 is TGTGCCAGCAGCTTAGGGGGCCCCGACGGGGCGGTCTTC. Translating gives CASSLGGPDGAVF.